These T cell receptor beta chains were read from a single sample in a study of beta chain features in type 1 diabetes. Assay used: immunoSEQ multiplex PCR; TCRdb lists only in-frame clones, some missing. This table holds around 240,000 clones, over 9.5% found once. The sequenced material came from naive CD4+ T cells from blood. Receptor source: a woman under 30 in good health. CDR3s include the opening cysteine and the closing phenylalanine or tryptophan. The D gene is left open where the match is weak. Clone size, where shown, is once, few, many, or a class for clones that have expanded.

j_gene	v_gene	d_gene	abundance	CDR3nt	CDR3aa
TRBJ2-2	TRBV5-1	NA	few	TGCGCCAGCAGCTTGGACACGGCGCAGGGCGGGGAGCTGTTTTTT	CASSLDTAQGGELFF
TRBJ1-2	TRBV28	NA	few	TGTGCCAGCAGTTGGGTCCGGGACACCTTTCGCTACACCTTC	CASSWVRDTFRYTF
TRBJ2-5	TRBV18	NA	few	TGTGCCAGCTCACTTCGTGTCGGGGAAGAGACCCAGTACTTC	CASSLRVGEETQYF
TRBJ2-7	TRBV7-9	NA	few	TGTGCCAGCAGCCAGGGGGGCCCCTACGAGCAGTACTTC	CASSQGGPYEQYF
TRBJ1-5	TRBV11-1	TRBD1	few	TGTGCCAGCAGCTTAGAGGGGGCCGGCCAGCCCCAGCATTTT	CASSLEGAGQPQHF
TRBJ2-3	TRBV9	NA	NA	TGTGCCAGCAGCGTATCGGGAAGTACGCAGTATTTT	CASSVSGSTQYF
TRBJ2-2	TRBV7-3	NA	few	TGTGCCAGCAGCTCTCGACTCTGGAATAACACCGGGGAGCTGTTTTTT	CASSSRLWNNTGELFF
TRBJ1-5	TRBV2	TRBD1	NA	TGTGCCAGCAGCGACACAGGGGGCTATCAGCCCCAGCATTTT	CASSDTGGYQPQHF
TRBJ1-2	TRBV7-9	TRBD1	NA	TGTGCCAGCAGCTTAGCAGGGGGACAGGGGAACTATGGCTACACCTTC	CASSLAGGQGNYGYTF
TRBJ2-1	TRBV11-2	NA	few	TGTGCCAGCAGCTTATGGCAGGCCGCCAATGAGCAGTTCTTC	CASSLWQAANEQFF
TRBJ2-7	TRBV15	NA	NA	TGTGCCACCAGCAGAGTACGCAGGGGAACACACTACGAGCAGTACTTC	CATSRVRRGTHYEQYF
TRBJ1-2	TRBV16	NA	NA	TGTGCCAGCAGCCAATCCACAGTGCGGGACTATGGCTACACCTTC	CASSQSTVRDYGYTF
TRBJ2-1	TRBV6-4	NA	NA	TGTGCCAGCAGTGACTCCGCTGTTCCGGGACTGAAGTACAATGAGCAGTTCTTC	CASSDSAVPGLKYNEQFF
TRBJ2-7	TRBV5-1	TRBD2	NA	TGCGCCAGCAGCAGAGTCTTAGCGGGGGACGAGCAGTACTTC	CASSRVLAGDEQYF
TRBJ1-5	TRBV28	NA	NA	TGTGCCAGCAGTCAGACTCCCCTTCAGCCCCAGCATTTT	CASSQTPLQPQHF
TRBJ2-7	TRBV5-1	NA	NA	TGCGCCAGCAGCTTACTACCTCTGACAGGAAACTCCTACGAGCAGTACTTC	CASSLLPLTGNSYEQYF
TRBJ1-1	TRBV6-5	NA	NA	TGTGCCAGCAGCAAGGTCGCAGGGGACACTGAAGCTTTCTTT	CASSKVAGDTEAFF
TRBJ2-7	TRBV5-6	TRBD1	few	TGTGCCAGCAGCGCGCCCCCCGGGACAGACTACGAGCAGTACTTC	CASSAPPGTDYEQYF